This entry describes one T cell receptor (beta chain). The antigen is unknown. The source of the sample is a study of T-cell memory formation after mild COVID-19. TCRdb redid the calling of the 5' RACE reads with MiXCR, one entry per CDR3 protein. The data hold about 360,000 distinct CDR3 sequences, with around 15% observed a single time. Study results and caveats: CD4+ clones that contracted lay mainly in CM and EM; CD8+ ones lay in EMRA.

Source material: PBMCs or a T cell subset sorted from them (not recorded which). The source of this sequence is a man aged 18 to 30 who had mild COVID-19 (a few samples of this study predate the infection). Cell type and time point are not known.

CDR3 sequence: CASSRRTSGFSNEQFF. The CDR3 DNA sequence: TGTGCCAGCAGCCGTCGGACTAGCGGTTTCTCCAATGAGCAGTTCTTC. V is TRBV11-3 and J is TRBJ2-1; 10 bases line up with TRBD2. Per germline, CDR1 SGHNT and CDR2 YENEEA. This CDR3 comprises 16 residues. The J segment lost 6 bases and the V segment lost 5 bases, leaving 10 bases of the junction unmatched.